This T cell receptor (beta chain) was observed in a study of T cells after yellow fever vaccination. As for the study in general: Fractions containing few cells were prepared with SMART-Seq v4 Ultra Low Input.

Template switching by 5'RACE produced TCR cDNA, adding a universal primer site and UMIs. TCRdb called the 5' RACE reads again in MiXCR, with one record for every CDR3 protein. The table includes 320,000 or so distinct CDR3 sequences, roughly 8.3% detected once. Study-wide findings and caveats: Secondary responses were weaker yet peaked faster, day 5 versus 15.

This clonotype turned up a few times. Its cognate antigen is unknown. Sequencing used PBMCs, obtained around 45 days after the first yellow fever vaccination. This receptor was identified in a young man who received the YFV17D yellow fever vaccine.

For the CDR3, the DNA is TGCGCCAGCAGCCTTGAGCGGGGGGGGGCAGATACGCAGTATTTT. Its protein is CASSLERGGADTQYF. This chain joins TRBV4-1 and TRBJ2-3; 10 bases map to TRBD2. The length of the CDR3 is 15 residues. V lost 4 bases to trimming and J lost 4 bases; unmatched junction nucleotides: 5. Germline loops: CDR1 MGHRA, CDR2 YSYEKL.